A single sample is the source of the 5 T cell receptor beta chains below, sequenced in a study of cytomegalovirus exposure and HLA in healthy donors. Amplification used 60 Vbeta primers and 13 Jbeta primers. The method was immunoSEQ multiplex PCR; TCRdb's version includes in-frame clones alone and lacks a portion of them. The table lists about 140,000 clones, roughly 10% of them singletons. Sequenced sample: PBMCs. Receptors were obtained from a man aged 45 to 65 in good health and CMV-seronegative.

This clone was observed a handful of times. The chain joins TRBV7-9 to TRBJ1-2, with 11 nucleotides matching TRBD1. V lost 5 bases to trimming and J lost 6 bases; unmatched junction nucleotides: 8. CDR1 is SEHNR and CDR2 is FQNEAQ in the germline V gene (reference sequence). CDR3 length equals 15 residues. CDR3 nucleotides: TGTGCCAGCAGCCAGACGGGACAGGGGGGTGATGGCTACACCTTC. Translated: CASSQTGQGGDGYTF. Combining the CDR3 with reference TRBV7-9 and TRBJ1-2 gives the whole variable domain DTGVSQNPRHKITKRGQNVTFRCDPISEHNRLYWYRQTLGQGPEFLTYFQNEAQLEKSRLLSDRFSAERPKGSFSTLEIQRTEQGDSAMYLCASSQTGQGGDGYTFGSGTRLTVV.

The sample holds a few counts of this clone. This chain uses TRBV10-3 with TRBJ2-7, with TRBD1 matching 7 bases. Looked up from germline, CDR1 is ENHRY and CDR2 is SYGVKD. Trimming at V came to 6 bases and at J to 2 bases, leaving 7 bases not matched to a gene. This CDR3 region has 14 residues. The CDR3 spells CAIREGQRTYEQYF. The CDR3 coding sequence is TGTGCCATCAGAGAGGGACAGCGAACCTACGAGCAGTACTTC.

This clone was seen a handful of times. Compared with germline, one end of the junction differs, possibly owing to a read error. The chain joins TRBV4-1 to TRBJ1-2, with a possible D match to TRBD1 (6 bases). CDR3 length: 11 amino acids. Germline lookup yields CDR1 MGHRA and CDR2 YSYEKL. The CDR3 loop reads CASSQAHREFF. The CDR3 nucleotides read TGCGCCAGCAGCCAAGCGCACAGGGAGTTCTTC.

This chain uses TRBV14 with TRBJ1-3, with D unresolved. The V gene's germline CDR1 is SGHDN and CDR2 FVKESK. V lost 1 base, J lost 0 bases, and 13 bases lay in between. The CDR3 is 17 residues long. In DNA, the CDR3 is TGTGCCAGCAGCCAAGGCGGGCCAGGTTCCTCTGGAAACACCATATATTTT. Residues: CASSQGGPGSSGNTIYF.

Written as DNA, the CDR3 is TGCAGCGTTGACACTACTTACACCGGGGAGCTGTTTTTT. Translating it yields CSVDTTYTGELFF. V usage is TRBV29-1 and J usage is TRBJ2-2; D remains unclear. The CDR3 consists of 13 residues. Trimming stripped 3 bases from V and 3 bases from J, with 8 bases between. The germline V gene has CDR1 SQVTM and CDR2 ANQGSEA.